Each of the 28 T cell receptor beta chains below was sequenced from the same sample in a study of blood T cell repertoires in COVID-19. Produced via immunoSEQ multiplex PCR; TCRdb's table is partial and in-frame only. In the table there are under 300,000 clones, around 83% of which are singletons. The sample taken for sequencing was peripheral blood. The receptors shown here come from a woman aged 80 or older with acute or convalescent COVID-19.

The gene calls are TRBV6-5 and TRBJ2-3; a possible D gene is TRBD1 (6 bases). Between the trimmed V and J ends, which lost 6 bases and 0 bases, there was a span of 13 bases. The CDR3 is 15 residues long. The germline V gene has CDR1 MNHEY and CDR2 SVGAGI. CDR3 DNA sequence: TGTGCCAGCAGGGCAGGGGTTCGTAGCACAGATACGCAGTATTTT. Its protein is CASRAGVRSTDTQYF.

This chain uses TRBV30 with TRBJ1-2; TRBD1 might be the D (5 bases). The germline V gene has CDR1 GTSNPN and CDR2 SVGIG (reference sequence). The length of the CDR3 is 14 residues. V gave up 4 bases and J gave up 3 bases, with 15 bases separating them. The CDR3 coding sequence is TGTGCCTGGACCGCGGGGGGAACCCACTATGGCTACACCTTC. It specifies CAWTAGGTHYGYTF.

The chain is built from TRBV19 and TRBJ1-2; weak D call: TRBD1 (5 bases). The CDR3 runs to 14 residues. Per germline, CDR1 LNHDA and CDR2 SQIVND (reference sequence). V lost 5 bases, J lost 1 base, and 11 bases lay in between. The CDR3 coding sequence is TGTGCCAGTAGTGGCGGGACCGGTAACTATGGCTACACCTTC. Its translation: CASSGGTGNYGYTF.

J is TRBJ1-5 and V is TRBV6-6, with 11 bases lining up with TRBD1. The germline V gene encodes CDR1 MNHNY and CDR2 SVGAGI (reference sequence). The CDR3 is 16 amino acids. The trim removed 2 bases at V and 7 bases at J, leaving 7 bases unmatched. The CDR3 sequence is CASSYGDRGGGQPQHF. CDR3 nucleotides: TGTGCCAGCAGTTACGGGGACAGGGGGGGAGGACAGCCCCAGCATTTT.

The chain recombines TRBV5-1 with TRBJ1-1; D remains ambiguous. The length of the CDR3 is 11 residues. The ends were cut back, 5 bases at V and 5 bases at J, with 7 bases in the middle. CDR1 and CDR2 (germline): SGHRS, YFSETQ. The CDR3 DNA reads TGCGCCAGCAGGAGAGGGACTGAAGCTTTCTTT. Encoded protein: CASRRGTEAFF. Full variable domain (remainder filled in from reference TRBV5-1 and TRBJ1-1): KAGVTQTPRYLIKTRGQQVTLSCSPISGHRSVSWYQQTPGQGLQFLFEYFSETQRNKGNFPGRFSGRQFSNSRSEMNVSTLELGDSALYLCASRRGTEAFFGQGTRLTVV.

The rearrangement joins TRBV11-2 to TRBJ2-3; 12 bases are a match to TRBD2. Germline assignment: CDR1 SGHAT and CDR2 FQNNGV. The CDR3 totals 17 residues. Trimming took 4 bases from V and 2 from J; bases not matched to a gene: 7. The CDR3 DNA reads as TGTGCCAGCAGCTCTCGGACTAGCGGGGTCCTCACAGATACGCAGTATTTT. It translates to CASSSRTSGVLTDTQYF. The full variable domain, in which reference TRBV11-2 and TRBJ2-3 provide the parts outside the CDR3, is EAGVAQSPRYKIIEKRQSVAFWCNPISGHATLYWYQQILGQGPKLLIQFQNNGVVDDSQLPKDRFSAERLKGVDSTLKIQPAKLEDSAVYLCASSSRTSGVLTDTQYFGPGTRLTVL.

V and J are TRBV28 and TRBJ1-5, with 7 bases that match TRBD1. Germline values: CDR1 MDHEN, CDR2 SYDVKM. This CDR3 spans 16 amino acids. The trim removed 2 bases at V and 5 bases at J, leaving 9 bases unmatched. Here the CDR3 DNA reads TGTGCCAGCAGTTTAAGGGGCCAGGGGGTTGATCAGCCCCAGCATTTT. This gives the protein CASSLRGQGVDQPQHF. Looking up the rest from reference TRBV28 and TRBJ1-5 gives the full variable domain: DVKVTQSSRYLVKRTGEKVFLECVQDMDHENMFWYRQDPGLGLRLIYFSYDVKMKEKGDIPEGYSVSREKKERFSLILESASTNQTSMYLCASSLRGQGVDQPQHFGDGTRLSIL.

The chain recombines TRBV19 with TRBJ1-2; TRBD1 is a possible D gene (6 bases). V lost 0 bases and J lost 3, with 17 bases in between. The CDR3 has 17 amino acids. Germline loops: CDR1 LNHDA, CDR2 SQIVND (reference sequence). CDR3 coding DNA: TGTGCCAGTAGTATAGATCGGTACAGGGCAACCGACTATGGCTACACCTTC. Translation: CASSIDRYRATDYGYTF.

The chain recombines TRBV15 with TRBJ1-1; D unresolved. Germline CDR1 is LNHNV and CDR2 is YYDKDF (reference sequence). The V end was cut by 3 bases, the J end by 4 bases, with 9 bases between. This CDR3 has 13 amino acids. CDR3 region: CATSSERGTEAFF. The CDR3 nucleotides read TGTGCCACCAGCAGTGAGAGAGGCACTGAAGCTTTCTTT.

The chain employs TRBV20-1 and TRBJ2-7; no reliable D call. Between the trimmed V and J ends, which lost 3 bases and 1 base, there was a span of 16 bases. The V gene's germline CDR1 is DFQATT and CDR2 SNEGSKA (reference sequence). The CDR3 contains 15 residues. The CDR3 sequence: CSASIPGRVSYEQYF. The CDR3, as DNA: TGCAGTGCTAGTATTCCAGGCCGAGTATCCTACGAGCAGTACTTC.

V gene TRBV15 combines with J gene TRBJ2-7, with TRBD2 matching 10 bases. Germline trimming cut 2 bases from V and 2 bases from J; bases unmatched to any gene: 0. This CDR3 contains 14 residues. Germline lookup yields CDR1 LNHNV and CDR2 YYDKDF (reference sequence). The CDR3 DNA follows: TGTGCCACCAGCAGACTAGCGGGGGCCTACGAGCAGTACTTC. Its translation: CATSRLAGAYEQYF. Filled out from reference TRBV15 and TRBJ2-7, the complete variable domain reads DAMVIQNPRYQVTQFGKPVTLSCSQTLNHNVMYWYQQKSSQAPKLLFHYYDKDFNNEADTPDNFQSRRPNTSFCFLDIRSPGLGDTAMYLCATSRLAGAYEQYFGPGTRLTVT.

The V call is TRBV28, the J call TRBJ2-2, with D maybe TRBD1 (6 bases). The CDR3 has 13 residues. The V and J ends lost 6 bases and 5 bases respectively, with 10 bases between them. The germline V gene encodes CDR1 MDHEN and CDR2 SYDVKM. The CDR3 region is CASRQGGTGELFF. The CDR3 nucleotides are TGTGCCAGCAGGCAAGGGGGAACCGGGGAGCTGTTTTTT.

The chain employs TRBV5-6 and TRBJ2-2, with a tentative D call TRBD1 (6 bases). The CDR3 is 15 residues long. The germline V and J ends were trimmed by 3 bases and 7 bases, with 16 bases remaining between them. CDR1 and CDR2 (germline): SGHDT, YYEEEE. CDR3 nucleotide sequence: TGTGCCAGCAGCTCGACTGGCCAGGGGATCGGGGAGCTGTTTTTT. This encodes CASSSTGQGIGELFF.

The rearrangement uses TRBV5-1 and TRBJ1-2; no clear D. Germline assignment: CDR1 SGHRS and CDR2 YFSETQ. The V gene lost 4 bases and the J gene lost 1 base, with 14 bases spanning the gap. CDR3 size: 15 residues. This CDR3 reads CASSQLGRNNYGYTF. In DNA, the CDR3 is TGCGCCAGCAGCCAGTTGGGCAGAAATAACTATGGCTACACCTTC.

The genes are TRBV10-3 and TRBJ2-1, with 7 bases identical to TRBD2. The ends lost 4 bases at V and 4 bases at J; junction bases unmatched: 4. Germline V lookup: CDR1 ENHRY, CDR2 SYGVKD. The CDR3 is 14 residues long. The CDR3 nucleotides read TGTGCCATCAGTGGGCTAGCGGAATACAATGAGCAGTTCTTC. It specifies CAISGLAEYNEQFF.

The chain is built from TRBV19 and TRBJ1-4, with D possibly being TRBD1 (5 bases). The germline V gene encodes CDR1 LNHDA and CDR2 SQIVND (reference sequence). CDR3 length: 18 amino acids. V was cut by 3 bases and J by 3 bases, with 20 bases left in between. The CDR3: CASSIVVGGIEANEKLFF. The CDR3 DNA reads TGTGCCAGTAGTATTGTCGTGGGGGGAATCGAGGCTAATGAAAAACTGTTTTTT.

The chain combines TRBV7-2 with TRBJ1-2; D possibly corresponds to TRBD1 (5 bases). Germline CDR1 and CDR2: SGHTA and FQGNSA. V was pared by 1 base and J by 4 bases, with 10 bases between. CDR3 size: 14 residues. The CDR3 nucleotides read TGTGCCAGCAGCTTAGAGGGGCGGATCTATGGCTACACCTTC. Its protein is CASSLEGRIYGYTF.

The rearrangement uses TRBV5-4 and TRBJ2-1; TRBD2 might be the D (6 bases). CDR1 and CDR2 (germline): SGHNT, YYREEE (reference sequence). The CDR3 is 17 amino acids. V lost 3 bases, J lost 8 bases, and 24 bases lay in between. The DNA of the CDR3 is TGTGCCAGCAGCTCGCCCGGAGGGGCCCTACAGAGCGATGAGCAGTTCTTC. Protein product: CASSSPGGALQSDEQFF. Full variable domain (outside the CDR3, taken from reference TRBV5-4 and TRBJ2-1): ETGVTQSPTHLIKTRGQQVTLRCSSQSGHNTVSWYQQALGQGPQFIFQYYREEENGRGNFPPRFSGLQFPNYSSELNVNALELDDSALYLCASSSPGGALQSDEQFFGPGTRLTVL.

In regard to this clone: Other nucleotide sequences from this sample produce the same CDR3. CDR3 in DNA: TGCGCCAGCAGTCTTGACGGGACTAGCTCCTACGAGCAGTACTTC. It encodes CASSLDGTSSYEQYF. The chain uses TRBV5-1 and TRBJ2-7; 8 nucleotides agree with TRBD2. Trimming took 5 bases from V and 0 from J; bases not matched to a gene: 7. The germline V gene encodes CDR1 SGHRS and CDR2 YFSETQ. The CDR3 sequence is 15 residues long.

The gene calls are TRBV28 and TRBJ2-7; D perhaps matches TRBD2 (6 bases). V lost 6 bases, J lost 5 bases, and 17 bases lay in between. Per germline, CDR1 MDHEN and CDR2 SYDVKM. The CDR3 is 14 amino acids. CDR3 coding DNA: TGTGCCAGCAGCTTGGGGAGGAAGGCTGACGAGCAGTACTTC. Translating gives CASSLGRKADEQYF.

The chain uses TRBV28 and TRBJ2-7, with 9 bases matching TRBD1. Unmatched junction bases numbered 12, after V lost 3 bases and J lost 6 bases. CDR1 MDHEN and CDR2 SYDVKM come from the germline V gene. The length of the CDR3 is 16 residues. Here the CDR3 reads CASSLFPGQGMGEQYF. The CDR3 DNA reads as TGTGCCAGCAGTTTGTTCCCGGGACAGGGAATGGGCGAGCAGTACTTC.

This sequence joins TRBV5-1 and TRBJ2-7; tentative D call: TRBD2 (6 bases). Germline lookup yields CDR1 SGHRS and CDR2 YFSETQ. Trimming cost V 1 base and J 11 bases, with 13 bases left between them. The CDR3 totals 12 residues. The CDR3 nucleotides are TGCGCCAGCAGCTTGCAGGGCCGCGGGGAGTACTTC. It translates to CASSLQGRGEYF.

The rearrangement uses TRBV7-2 and TRBJ2-5; 7 bases match TRBD1. J gave up 4 bases and V 6 bases, and 5 bases lay outside the gene matches. Germline CDR1 SGHTA, CDR2 FQGNSA. The CDR3 length is 13 residues. The DNA of the CDR3 is TGTGCCAGCAGTACAGGGGCTCTAGAGACCCAGTACTTC. It translates to CASSTGALETQYF.

This chain joins TRBV5-1 and TRBJ1-1; 8 bases map to TRBD1. Trimming took 4 bases from V and 1 from J; bases not matched to a gene: 9. The germline CDR1 and CDR2 sequences are SGHRS and YFSETQ. The CDR3 extends over 16 amino acids. CDR3 bases: TGCGCCAGCAGCCAAGGGGACAGGAACCGGAACACTGAAGCTTTCTTT. Translated: CASSQGDRNRNTEAFF. Filled out from reference TRBV5-1 and TRBJ1-1, the complete variable domain reads KAGVTQTPRYLIKTRGQQVTLSCSPISGHRSVSWYQQTPGQGLQFLFEYFSETQRNKGNFPGRFSGRQFSNSRSEMNVSTLELGDSALYLCASSQGDRNRNTEAFFGQGTRLTVV.

The chain has TRBV7-3 and TRBJ2-3; D is perhaps TRBD1 (7 bases). The CDR3 has 14 amino acids. The germline CDR1 and CDR2 sequences are SGHTA and FQGTGA. V gave up 5 bases and J gave up 5 bases, with 14 bases separating them. Here the CDR3 reads CASSPGGRRDTQYF. The CDR3 nucleotides read TGTGCCAGCAGCCCAGGGGGGCGGAGAGATACGCAGTATTTT.

This chain links TRBV15 with TRBJ1-5; D is unclear. The CDR3 extends over 12 amino acids. Germline V gene sequence: CDR1 LNHNV, CDR2 YYDKDF (reference sequence). The V end was cut by 1 base, the J end by 9 bases, with 7 bases between. As DNA, the CDR3 is TGTGCCACCAGCAGAGGTCCATCGCCCCAGCATTTT. This encodes CATSRGPSPQHF. The whole variable domain, filled in from reference TRBV15 and TRBJ1-5, reads DAMVIQNPRYQVTQFGKPVTLSCSQTLNHNVMYWYQQKSSQAPKLLFHYYDKDFNNEADTPDNFQSRRPNTSFCFLDIRSPGLGDTAMYLCATSRGPSPQHFGDGTRLSIL.

V usage is TRBV7-3 and J usage is TRBJ1-5; no firm D call. V gave up 0 bases and J gave up 6 bases, with 6 bases separating them. This CDR3 contains 13 residues. The germline gives CDR1 SGHTA, CDR2 FQGTGA. The CDR3 is CASSLTYGQPQHF. CDR3 coding DNA: TGTGCCAGCAGCTTAACGTACGGTCAGCCCCAGCATTTT.

The V call is TRBV30, the J call TRBJ2-7, with 8 nucleotides matching TRBD2. V was pared by 4 bases and J by 3 bases, with 5 bases of the junction left unmatched. Germline V gene lookup returns CDR1 GTSNPN and CDR2 SVGIG (reference sequence). The CDR3 extends over 13 amino acids. CDR3 amino acids: CAWTGLDLYEQYF. CDR3 bases: TGTGCCTGGACGGGACTAGATCTCTACGAGCAGTACTTC.